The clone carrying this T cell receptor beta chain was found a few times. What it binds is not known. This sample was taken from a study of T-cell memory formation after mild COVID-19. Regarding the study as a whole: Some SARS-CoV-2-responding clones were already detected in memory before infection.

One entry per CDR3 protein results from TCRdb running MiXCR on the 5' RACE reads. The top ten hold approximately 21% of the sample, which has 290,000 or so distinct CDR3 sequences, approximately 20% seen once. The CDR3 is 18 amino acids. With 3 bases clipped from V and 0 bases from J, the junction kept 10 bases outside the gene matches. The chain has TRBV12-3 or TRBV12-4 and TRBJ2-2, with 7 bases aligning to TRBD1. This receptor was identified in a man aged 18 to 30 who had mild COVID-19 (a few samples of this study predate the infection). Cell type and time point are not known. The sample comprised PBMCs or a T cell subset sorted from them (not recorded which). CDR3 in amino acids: CASSFPGTVFANTGELFF. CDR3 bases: TGTGCCAGCAGTTTCCCAGGGACAGTATTCGCGAACACCGGGGAGCTGTTTTTT.